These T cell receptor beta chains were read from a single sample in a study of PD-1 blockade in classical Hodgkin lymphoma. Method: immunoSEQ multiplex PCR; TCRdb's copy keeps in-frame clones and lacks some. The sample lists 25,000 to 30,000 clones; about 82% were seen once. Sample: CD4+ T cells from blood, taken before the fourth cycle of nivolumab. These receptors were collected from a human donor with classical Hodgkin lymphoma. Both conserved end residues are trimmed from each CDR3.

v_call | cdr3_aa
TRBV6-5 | ASRGQGSYEQY
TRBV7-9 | ASSPGGQTQY
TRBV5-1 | ASSRDRVADTQY
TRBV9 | ASSERGFYGYT
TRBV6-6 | ASSTGESSYNEQF
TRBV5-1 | ASSLDGISGYT
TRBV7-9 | ASSLAAGSYEQY
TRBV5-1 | ASNSNWDGELF
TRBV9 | ASSPDDTGELF
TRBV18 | ASSQTSTYEQY
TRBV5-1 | ASSLTGDSNSPLH
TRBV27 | ASSSLASGRGDTQY
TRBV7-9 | ASSLGGTGNQETQY
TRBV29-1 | SVVVGGAAPNEKLF
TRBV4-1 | ASSPGLAGGLPQY
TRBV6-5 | ASSYVASGIYEQY
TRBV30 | AWSEVHPNSPLH
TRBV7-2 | ASSWSWDGGNTEAF
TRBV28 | ASRTGGNYGYT
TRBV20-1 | SSSGENIQY
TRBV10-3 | AISNRDREWYGGNTIY
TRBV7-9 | ASSSSGGQGSYEQY
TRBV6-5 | ASSPSGTGYYEQY
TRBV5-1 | ASSLTETQY
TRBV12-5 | ASGLVKERPTEAF
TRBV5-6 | ASSSLDRYGYEQY
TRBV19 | ASSIVEGVGNQPQH
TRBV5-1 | ASREQGRYQETQY
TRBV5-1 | ASRGDSGSGNTIY
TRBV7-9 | ASSLLQGVYGYT
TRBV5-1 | ASSEVANEQF
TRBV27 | ASSLRWADYGYT
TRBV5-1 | ASAETGTERSTIY
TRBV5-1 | ASSFRGAPTDTQY
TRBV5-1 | ASSLQGGNTEAF
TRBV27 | ASSSQQGGGTEAF
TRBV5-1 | ASMPPGLAGSGELF
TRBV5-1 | ASSVGPSGGYT
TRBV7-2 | ASSLMSGGEVEQF
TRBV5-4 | ASSLVGTGDGYT
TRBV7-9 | ASSLGQGVEKLF
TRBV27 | ASSSGTTNTEAF